The 32 T cell receptor beta chains below were found in one sample sequenced in a study of Ad26.COV2.S vaccination and SARS-CoV-2 variants. Measured with immunoSEQ multiplex PCR; TCRdb has only the in-frame clones, and not every one. The sample shows roughly 400,000 clones, roughly 90% of them seen only once. Treatment here: some 19 received Ad26.COV2.S at low or high dose, single or two shots; about 5 received placebo; per-sample allocation not given. At day 63 after the first vaccine or placebo injection, samples were drawn. Specimen: peripheral blood, collected in a trial of Ad26.COV2.S vaccine versus placebo. Every receptor here comes from a person between 18 and 60 years old who received the Ad26.COV2.S COVID-19 vaccine or a placebo.

This clone showed up just a few times. The chain has TRBV9 and TRBJ2-2; unclear D gene. Germline CDR1 and CDR2: SGDLS and YYNGEE. The CDR3 consists of 13 residues. Deletions cut 2 bases from V and 6 bases from J, with 8 bases between. CDR3 bases: TGTGCCAGCAGCGTGGTTTCCGCCGGGGAGCTGTTTTTT. This translates into CASSVVSAGELFF.

V is TRBV9 and J is TRBJ2-1; D gene uncertain. The V and J ends lost 4 bases and 2 bases respectively, with 16 bases between them. The CDR3 is 16 amino acids. Germline V gene data show CDR1 as SGDLS and CDR2 as YYNGEE. The DNA for the CDR3 is TGTGCCAGCAGCCCACCCGAGACACACGCCTACAATGAGCAGTTCTTC. Amino acids: CASSPPETHAYNEQFF.

The rearrangement uses TRBV10-2 and TRBJ2-3; weak D call: TRBD2 (9 bases). CDR1 is WSHSY and CDR2 is SAAADI in the germline V gene. Trimming pared 7 bases from V and 2 bases from J, leaving 16 bases between. The CDR3 loop spans 15 amino acids. This CDR3 is CASTGGGGATDTQYF. CDR3 nucleotide sequence: TGCGCCAGCACAGGGGGCGGGGGGGCCACAGATACGCAGTATTTT.

V gene TRBV5-1 combines with J gene TRBJ2-7; D call uncertain. V was pared by 0 bases and J by 0 bases, with 10 bases between. From germline, CDR1 is SGHRS and CDR2 YFSETQ. The CDR3 consists of 15 residues. The CDR3 nucleotides read TGCGCCAGCAGCTTGGGCAGGAGTAGCTCCTACGAGCAGTACTTC. Translated: CASSLGRSSSYEQYF.

This chain joins TRBV6-1 and TRBJ2-7; possible D gene TRBD1, 6 bases. This CDR3 region has 15 residues. Germline values: CDR1 MNHNS, CDR2 SASEGT. V was trimmed by 6 bases and J by 3 bases, leaving 18 bases between them. DNA of the CDR3: TGTGCCAGCAGCCACCGAGACAGGCAGGGCTACGAGCAGTACTTC. This gives the protein CASSHRDRQGYEQYF.

V gene TRBV7-2 combines with J gene TRBJ2-5; TRBD2 is a possible D gene (6 bases). Deletions cut 5 bases from V and 4 bases from J, with 20 bases between. Germline CDR1 SGHTA, CDR2 FQGNSA. This CDR3 is built from 16 residues. This CDR3 reads CASSPSPRLGAETQYF. CDR3 in DNA: TGTGCCAGCAGCCCATCCCCCCGACTAGGGGCAGAGACCCAGTACTTC.

The gene calls are TRBV28 and TRBJ2-5; the D gene is possibly TRBD1 (7 bases). Trimming cost V 6 bases and J 5 bases, with 16 bases left between them. The germline V gene encodes CDR1 MDHEN and CDR2 SYDVKM. CDR3 size: 14 residues. Here the CDR3 DNA reads TGTGCCAGCAGCCTCCAGACAGGGAGGGAGACCCAGTACTTC. Translated, it gives CASSLQTGRETQYF.

J is TRBJ2-1 and V is TRBV7-2, with TRBD2 matching over 10 bases. This CDR3 region has 16 residues. V gave up 6 bases and J gave up 6 bases; unmatched junction bases: 11. CDR1 is SGHTA and CDR2 is FQGNSA in the germline V gene. The CDR3 loop reads CASRPSGGLGINEQFF. The CDR3 DNA sequence: TGTGCCAGCAGACCTAGCGGGGGCCTCGGGATCAATGAGCAGTTCTTC.

The rearrangement joins TRBV5-6 to TRBJ2-5; D is ambiguous. V gave up 4 bases and J gave up 5 bases, with 9 bases separating them. The CDR3 loop spans 12 amino acids. Germline CDR1 and CDR2: SGHDT and YYEEEE. The CDR3 DNA reads as TGTGCCAGCAGCCCGGATGCGGAGACCCAGTACTTC. Its protein is CASSPDAETQYF.

The chain combines TRBV7-2 with TRBJ2-3; TRBD2 matches at 8 bases. The CDR3 runs to 14 residues. V lost 6 bases, J lost 8 bases, and 10 bases stayed unmatched. Germline CDR1 is SGHTA and CDR2 is FQGNSA. The chain's CDR3 is CASRRPGGPGTQYF. Here the CDR3 DNA reads TGTGCCAGCAGACGCCCGGGGGGGCCGGGTACGCAGTATTTT.

The J gene is TRBJ2-6, the V gene TRBV6-5; D is ambiguous. The V end lost 0 bases, the J end lost 2 bases, and 8 bases lay between the germline ends. This CDR3 contains 16 residues. Germline CDR1 MNHEY, CDR2 SVGAGI. The CDR3 reads CASSYSRKTGANVLTF. The CDR3 DNA reads as TGTGCCAGCAGTTACTCGCGAAAAACTGGGGCCAACGTCCTGACTTTC.

V is TRBV4-3 and J is TRBJ2-7; TRBD2 agrees at 10 bases. With 0 bases clipped from V and 2 bases from J, the junction kept 7 bases outside the gene matches. Germline V gene data show CDR1 as LGHNA and CDR2 as YSLEER. This CDR3 is built from 17 residues. The CDR3 region is CASSQDRIAGGTYEQYF. The CDR3, as DNA: TGCGCCAGCAGCCAAGATCGGATAGCGGGGGGTACCTACGAGCAGTACTTC.

This clone appeared a single time. The sample contains more than one DNA sequence encoding this CDR3. The chain uses TRBV5-4 and TRBJ2-7; TRBD2 agrees at 8 bases. The ends lost 3 bases at V and 4 bases at J; junction bases unmatched: 3. The CDR3 has 13 amino acids. CDR1 is SGHNT and CDR2 is YYREEE in the germline V gene (reference sequence). DNA for the CDR3: TGTGCCAGCAGCTCGCCGGGGGGGTACGAGCAGTACTTC. This codes for CASSSPGGYEQYF.

The gene calls are TRBV5-4 and TRBJ1-6; D is ambiguous. With 5 bases removed from V and 0 bases from J, the gap between germline ends came to 6 bases. Germline lookup yields CDR1 SGHNT and CDR2 YYREEE (reference sequence). CDR3 length: 14 residues. CDR3 in amino acids: CASRGSSYNSPLHF. The CDR3 region has the DNA TGTGCCAGCAGGGGTTCCTCCTATAATTCACCCCTCCACTTT.

This clone was found a few times. The chain combines TRBV6-5 with TRBJ1-5, with D hard to call. Trimming took 5 bases from V and 2 from J, leaving 10 bases between them. This CDR3 region has 14 residues. CDR1 and CDR2 from the germline V gene are MNHEY and SVGAGI. The CDR3 DNA sequence: TGTGCCAGCAGTCCCTGGGGTGGCAATCAGCCCCAGCATTTT. Its translation: CASSPWGGNQPQHF.

The chain is built from TRBV28 and TRBJ2-7, with D tentatively TRBD1 (6 bases). Per germline, CDR1 MDHEN and CDR2 SYDVKM. The V end was cut by 0 bases, the J end by 5 bases, with 8 bases between. The CDR3 length is 13 residues. The CDR3 DNA sequence: TGTGCCAGCAGTTTATGGACAGGAGACGAGCAGTACTTC. Its translation: CASSLWTGDEQYF.

The gene calls are TRBV19 and TRBJ2-7; 7 nucleotides match TRBD1. This CDR3 contains 14 residues. The germline V gene encodes CDR1 LNHDA and CDR2 SQIVND (reference sequence). J lost 6 bases, V lost 2 bases, and 7 bases had no gene match. The CDR3 here is CASSIMGQSREQYF. The CDR3 coding sequence is TGTGCCAGTAGTATAATGGGACAGTCTCGCGAGCAGTACTTC.

The J gene is TRBJ2-2, the V gene TRBV6-5, with D possibly being TRBD2 (6 bases). Germline CDR1 reads MNHEY; CDR2 reads SVGAGI. The CDR3 has 14 amino acids. The V end was cut by 5 bases, the J end by 6 bases, with 13 bases between. The CDR3 loop reads CASSHFSGAGELFF. In nucleotides, the CDR3 is TGTGCCAGCAGTCACTTCTCGGGGGCCGGGGAGCTGTTTTTT.

The J gene is TRBJ1-2, the V gene TRBV12-3 or TRBV12-4; no reliable D call. Trimming stripped 7 bases from V and 6 bases from J, with 15 bases between. The CDR3 is 13 residues long. DNA of the CDR3: TGTGCCAGCAAAAATATCAGGTCCCATGGCTACACCTTC. Translated, it gives CASKNIRSHGYTF.

The V and J genes are TRBV10-3 and TRBJ1-4; 9 bases match TRBD1. Per the germline V gene, CDR1 is ENHRY and CDR2 is SYGVKD. The CDR3 contains 17 residues. Germline trimming cut 4 bases from V and 4 bases from J; bases unmatched to any gene: 10. CDR3 loop: CAISADRGNVDNEKLFF. The CDR3 DNA sequence: TGTGCCATCAGTGCAGACAGGGGGAACGTCGATAATGAAAAACTGTTTTTT.

The chain combines TRBV19 with TRBJ1-5, with a tentative D call TRBD1 (5 bases). The CDR3 covers 14 residues. CDR1 LNHDA and CDR2 SQIVND come from the germline V gene (reference sequence). V lost 7 bases and J lost 2, with 12 bases in between. The CDR3 spells CASNLREGNQPQHF. The DNA for the CDR3 is TGTGCCAGTAATCTCAGGGAGGGCAATCAGCCCCAGCATTTT.

The chain employs TRBV6-5 and TRBJ2-2; 7 bases match TRBD1. The junction had 4 bases not matched to a gene; V was cut back by 0 bases and J by 3 bases. The CDR3 contains 16 residues. Per the germline V gene, CDR1 is MNHEY and CDR2 is SVGAGI. The CDR3 sequence: CASSYSGRGYTGELFF. Here the CDR3 DNA reads TGTGCCAGCAGTTACTCCGGCAGGGGGTACACCGGGGAGCTGTTTTTT.

This clone was counted at least ten times. The chain employs TRBV20-1 and TRBJ2-7; no clear D gene. Trimming cost V 1 base and J 6 bases, with 7 bases left between them. Germline CDR1 and CDR2: DFQATT and SNEGSKA (reference sequence). CDR3 length: 11 amino acids. For the CDR3, the DNA is TGCAGTGCTAGAGGACTTACCGAGCAGTACTTC. It specifies CSARGLTEQYF.

The chain couples TRBV5-6 to TRBJ2-2; 9 bases align to TRBD1. The CDR3 runs 15 residues. The trim removed 4 bases at V and 6 bases at J, leaving 7 bases unmatched. The germline V gene encodes CDR1 SGHDT and CDR2 YYEEEE. The CDR3 region has the DNA TGTGCCAGCAGCCCGGACAGGGGCGCCGCCGGGGAGCTGTTTTTT. It yields the protein CASSPDRGAAGELFF. Complete variable domain (other parts from reference TRBV5-6 and TRBJ2-2): DAGVTQSPTHLIKTRGQQVTLRCSPKSGHDTVSWYQQALGQGPQFIFQYYEEEERQRGNFPDRFSGHQFPNYSSELNVNALLLGDSALYLCASSPDRGAAGELFFGEGSRLTVL.

This rearrangement joins TRBV5-6 to TRBJ2-5, with D perhaps matching TRBD2 (6 bases). The V gene's germline CDR1 is SGHDT and CDR2 YYEEEE. Trimming stripped 5 bases from V and 3 bases from J, with 23 bases between. The CDR3 has 17 amino acids. CDR3 region: CASSYLGIGGTEETQYF. CDR3 DNA: TGTGCCAGCAGTTATCTTGGAATTGGAGGGACTGAAGAGACCCAGTACTTC.

The chain combines TRBV30 with TRBJ2-7; D is uncertain. This CDR3 spans 12 amino acids. Germline V gives CDR1 GTSNPN, CDR2 SVGIG (reference sequence). Between the trimmed V and J ends, which lost 2 bases and 5 bases, there was a span of 10 bases. CDR3 loop: CAWSRLGNEQYF. The CDR3 bases are TGTGCCTGGAGTAGGCTGGGGAACGAGCAGTACTTC.

The genes are TRBV5-1 and TRBJ2-7, with D unresolved. The V gene lost 5 bases and the J gene lost 3 bases, with 6 bases spanning the gap. CDR1 SGHRS and CDR2 YFSETQ come from the germline V gene. The CDR3 loop spans 11 amino acids. The chain's CDR3 is CASSFRYEQYF. CDR3 nucleotide sequence: TGCGCCAGCAGTTTTCGCTACGAGCAGTACTTC.

The V call is TRBV27, the J call TRBJ1-1; TRBD1 is a possible D gene (5 bases). V was trimmed by 7 bases and J by 2 bases, leaving 11 bases between them. This CDR3 contains 13 residues. The V gene's germline CDR1 is MNHEY and CDR2 SMNVEV (reference sequence). CDR3 bases: TGTGCCAGCAATGGGGGGGGAAACACTGAAGCTTTCTTT. Its protein product is CASNGGGNTEAFF.

The chain carries TRBV7-6 and TRBJ2-1; 9 bases are shared with TRBD2. CDR1 and CDR2 from the germline V gene are SGHVS and FNYEAQ. V lost 5 bases, J lost 4 bases, and 12 bases stayed unmatched. This CDR3 comprises 17 residues. Written as DNA, the CDR3 is TGTGCCAGCAGCGACCCTTCTGGCGGGGGGGCTTACAATGAGCAGTTCTTC. This codes for CASSDPSGGGAYNEQFF.

This chain uses TRBV10-1 with TRBJ2-3; D ambiguous. Trimming took off 8 bases at V and 8 bases at J, with 20 bases between the two ends. The germline CDR1 and CDR2 sequences are WNHNN and SYGVQD (reference sequence). This CDR3 spans 14 amino acids. The CDR3 loop reads CASQSSGRLGTQYF. The DNA for the CDR3 is TGCGCCAGCCAAAGTTCCGGGCGGCTTGGTACGCAGTATTTT.

The chain is built from TRBV5-1 and TRBJ1-1, with D possibly TRBD1 on 5 matching bases. The germline V gene has CDR1 SGHRS and CDR2 YFSETQ. This CDR3 is built from 13 residues. Trimming removed 4 bases from V and 1 base from J, with 8 bases in between. The CDR3 loop reads CASSTQANTEAFF. The CDR3 nucleotides are TGCGCCAGCAGCACACAGGCGAACACTGAAGCTTTCTTT.

The chain has TRBV4-1 and TRBJ1-5; 7 bases match TRBD1. V shed 3 bases and J 4 bases; nucleotides not matched to a gene: 6. CDR1 MGHRA and CDR2 YSYEKL come from the germline V gene. The CDR3 runs 15 residues. The chain's CDR3 is CASSHRDRANQPQHF. Written as DNA, the CDR3 is TGCGCCAGCAGCCACCGCGACAGGGCAAATCAGCCCCAGCATTTT.